Listed below are T cell receptor beta chains from one sample, sequenced in a study of control samples from healthy donors and cancer patients. Libraries were prepared by immunoSEQ multiplex PCR; TCRdb keeps only in-frame clonotypes and omits some of them. This sample's table has 150,000 to 200,000 clones. Sequenced: blood. The receptors come from a woman in her twenties or thirties in good health. The CDR3 runs from the conserved cysteine through the conserved F or W. Each record gives: D gene, J gene, CDR3 length, V gene, CDR3 DNA, CDR3 protein. The D gene is left open where the match is weak.

>.|TRBJ1-2|15|TRBV24-1
TGTGCCACCGAGCCCCGGGGGCAGGCAGACTATGGCTACACCTTC
CATEPRGQADYGYTF
>.|TRBJ1-4|15|TRBV4-1
TGCGCCAGCAGCCCGAGGCTCAGGGCGCTTGAAAAACTGTTTTTT
CASSPRLRALEKLFF
>.|TRBJ2-3|15|TRBV6-5
TGTGCCAGCAGAACCGGGGCCCGCCGGACAGATACGCAGTATTTT
CASRTGARRTDTQYF
>TRBD1|TRBJ1-2|16|TRBV7-9
TGTGCCAGCAGGGACCCCGGACAGGGACCTAACTATGGCTACACCTTC
CASRDPGQGPNYGYTF
>.|TRBJ2-3|14|TRBV7-7
TGTGCTAGCAGCTTATCCAGCACCACAGATACGCAGTATTTT
CASSLSSTTDTQYF
>.|TRBJ2-1|18|TRBV4-1
TGCGCCAGCAGCCCGAAGGGGCTCTCAGGTTATCAAGAAAATGAGCAGTTCTTC
CASSPKGLSGYQENEQFF
>TRBD1|TRBJ2-2|13|TRBV2
TGTGCCAGCAGTAGGACAGGGCCCGGGGAGCTGTTTTTT
CASSRTGPGELFF
>.|TRBJ1-5|12|TRBV5-8
TGTGCCAGCAGCTCCCGTCATTCGACCCAGCATTTT
CASSSRHSTQHF
>.|TRBJ1-1|13|TRBV5-1
TGCGCCAGCAGCCCGGGCCGTGCGGGGGAAGCTTTCTTT
CASSPGRAGEAFF
>TRBD1|TRBJ2-7|15|TRBV7-9
TGTGCCAGCAACCTACTCGGGACAGCACCCTACGAGCAGTACTTC
CASNLLGTAPYEQYF
>.|TRBJ2-5|12|TRBV6-5
TGTGCCAGCAGTTCGGGTTTGGAGACCCAGTACTTC
CASSSGLETQYF
>.|TRBJ2-2|17|TRBV27
TGTGCCAGCAGTTTATCCACCCCTCGAGTTGACACCGGGGAGCTGTTTTTT
CASSLSTPRVDTGELFF
>.|TRBJ2-7|15|TRBV3-1/TRBV3-2
TGTGCCAGCAGCCATGTTGACAGGGAGGTAGGCGAGCAGTACTTC
CASSHVDREVGEQYF
>.|TRBJ1-5|17|TRBV9
TGTGCCAGCAGCGTTAGAAGAGGTGGGGATAGCAATCAGCCCCAGCATTTT
CASSVRRGGDSNQPQHF
>.|TRBJ1-1|14|TRBV5-8
TGTGCCAGCAGCTTGTTTAGCTGGGACACTGAAGCTTTCTTT
CASSLFSWDTEAFF
>TRBD1|TRBJ1-1|18|TRBV28
TGTGCCAGCAGTATGATTGGACAGGGGCGCCATATGAACACTGAAGCTTTCTTT
CASSMIGQGRHMNTEAFF
>TRBD1|TRBJ1-1|15|TRBV19
TGTGCCAGTAGTCCCGGACAGGGGGCGACCACTGAAGCTTTCTTT
CASSPGQGATTEAFF
>.|TRBJ1-5|15|TRBV28
TGTGCCAGCACTTTTCGGGGGCTACCCAGCCAGCCCCAGCATTTT
CASTFRGLPSQPQHF
>TRBD1|TRBJ1-4|17|TRBV2
TGTGCCAGCAGTGGCCAGGGACAGGGCGCAACTAATGAAAAACTGTTTTTT
CASSGQGQGATNEKLFF
>TRBD2|TRBJ2-3|17|TRBV4-3
TGCGCCAGCAGCCAAGAGCCGGGACTAGCGGGGGGAGATACGCAGTATTTT
CASSQEPGLAGGDTQYF